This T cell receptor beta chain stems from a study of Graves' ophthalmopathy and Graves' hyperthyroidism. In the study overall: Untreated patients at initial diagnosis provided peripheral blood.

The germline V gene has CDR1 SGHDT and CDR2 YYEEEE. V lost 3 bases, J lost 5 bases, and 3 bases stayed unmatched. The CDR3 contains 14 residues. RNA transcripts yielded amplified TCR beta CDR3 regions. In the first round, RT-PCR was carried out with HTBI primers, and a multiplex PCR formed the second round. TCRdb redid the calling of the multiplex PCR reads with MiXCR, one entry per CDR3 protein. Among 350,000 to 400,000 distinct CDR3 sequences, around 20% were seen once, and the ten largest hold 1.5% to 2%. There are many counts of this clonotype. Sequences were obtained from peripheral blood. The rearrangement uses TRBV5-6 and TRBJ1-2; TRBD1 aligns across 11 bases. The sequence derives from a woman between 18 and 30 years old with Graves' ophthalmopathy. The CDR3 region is CASSSGTGGYGYTF. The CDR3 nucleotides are TGTGCCAGCAGCTCCGGGACAGGGGGATATGGCTACACCTTC.